Listed below are T cell receptor beta chains from one sample, sequenced in a study of graft-versus-host responses after intestinal transplantation. Profiling relied on immunoSEQ multiplex PCR, and the TCRdb table lists in-frame clones only, not all of them. The table has approximately 120,000 clones, approximately 90% seen once. No antigen has been assigned to these receptors. The sample was unstimulated CD4+ T cells sorted from spleen or lymph node cells, taken before intestinal transplant. The origin of the receptors is a human donor who received an intestinal transplant. CDR3s include the opening cysteine and the closing phenylalanine or tryptophan. A D gene is named only where the DNA matches it firmly. Part of the rows lack a size; the others show once, few, many or a class for expanded clones.

clone_size d_call j_call v_call cdr3_length cdr3_nt cdr3_aa
- TRBD2 TRBJ2-1 TRBV29-1 14 TGCAGCGTTAATGCTAGCGGGGGGGGGAATGAGCAGTTCTTC CSVNASGGGNEQFF
- - TRBJ2-7 TRBV2 14 TGTGCCAGCAGTGGACCAGGGGGGGGCAACGAGCAGTACTTC CASSGPGGGNEQYF
- - TRBJ2-3 TRBV4-1 14 TGCGCCAGCAGCCAAGGCGGGGATCCAGATACGCAGTATTTT CASSQGGDPDTQYF
- - TRBJ1-2 TRBV5-1 15 TGCGCCAGCAGCTTGGTGGGGGCAGGGAGCTATGGCTACACCTTC CASSLVGAGSYGYTF
- TRBD2 TRBJ2-2 TRBV2 14 TGTGCCAGCTCCCCAGCGGGGGGGCTCGGGGAGCTGTTTTTT CASSPAGGLGELFF
- - TRBJ2-2 TRBV19 17 TGTGCCAGTAGCCCCCTCCTACAGGGCGCGAACACCGGGGAGCTGTTTTTT CASSPLLQGANTGELFF
- TRBD1 TRBJ2-7 TRBV15 18 TGTGCCACCAGCAGAGAGACCCGAATTACAGGGGCAGGCTACGAGCAGTACTTC CATSRETRITGAGYEQYF
- - TRBJ2-3 TRBV18 13 TGTGCCAGCTCCCTTGGGGAGCCAGATACGCAGTATTTT CASSLGEPDTQYF
once - TRBJ2-1 TRBV4-2 12 TGTGCCAGCAGCCAAGATCGGAATGAGCAGTTCTTC CASSQDRNEQFF
- TRBD1 TRBJ1-1 TRBV11-3 15 TGTGCCAGCAGCAAATTCGGGACAGGGGACACTGAAGCTTTCTTT CASSKFGTGDTEAFF
few TRBD2 TRBJ2-7 TRBV4-2 15 TGTGCCAGCAGCCAAGGGTCCGGGAGGGCCTACGAGCAGTACTTC CASSQGSGRAYEQYF
- - TRBJ2-5 TRBV10-3 13 TGTGCCATCGGGGGGACGACAACAGAGACCCAGTACTTC CAIGGTTTETQYF
- TRBD2 TRBJ2-5 TRBV2 16 TGTGCCAGCAGTGAGGAGTTAGCGGGGGGTTTGGAGACCCAGTACTTC CASSEELAGGLETQYF
- TRBD2 TRBJ2-1 TRBV4-1 20 TGCGCCAGCAGCCAAATGTCTAGCGGGGGGCTGAGGAGCTCCTACAATGAGCAGTTCTTC CASSQMSSGGLRSSYNEQFF
- TRBD1 TRBJ2-1 TRBV29-1 17 TGCAGCGTAAGAAGTTCGGGACAGGGGGGCTCCTACAATGAGCAGTTCTTC CSVRSSGQGGSYNEQFF
- - TRBJ2-3 TRBV11-3 17 TGTGCCAGCAGCCCCGCCCGGGGCATTAATATTTTTGGTACGCAGTATTTT CASSPARGINIFGTQYF
once - TRBJ2-7 TRBV29-1 11 TGCAGCGTTGGAAGAGACTACGAGCAGTACTTC CSVGRDYEQYF
- TRBD1 TRBJ1-6 TRBV19 13 TGTGCCAGTCAGTATGACAGGGATTCACCCCTCCACTTT CASQYDRDSPLHF
- - TRBJ1-6 TRBV11-2 15 TGTGCCAGCAGCTCGCGCCAGCTGAATAATTCACCCCTCCACTTT CASSSRQLNNSPLHF
once - TRBJ1-5 TRBV2 13 TGTGCCAGCAGTCGGGGACGGGTCCAGCCCCAGCATTTT CASSRGRVQPQHF
- TRBD1 TRBJ1-2 TRBV7-6 14 TGTGCCAGCAGCCTACCGACAGGGCCGTGGGGCTACACCTTC CASSLPTGPWGYTF
- - TRBJ2-3 TRBV7-9 16 TGTGCCAGCAGCCTAGGCGACACCTTGACCACAGATACGCAGTATTTT CASSLGDTLTTDTQYF
- TRBD2 TRBJ2-3 TRBV19 14 TGTGCCAGCAAGCGGGGGGGCCGAGGAGATACGCAGTATTTT CASKRGGRGDTQYF
- TRBD2 TRBJ2-1 TRBV9 16 TGTGCCAGCAGCCCAAATAGCGGGGGGGCGGGCAATGAGCAGTTCTTC CASSPNSGGAGNEQFF
- TRBD2 TRBJ2-2 TRBV11-2 17 TGTGCCAGCAGCTTAGGACGACTAGCGGGGGTCACCGGGGAGCTGTTTTTT CASSLGRLAGVTGELFF
- TRBD1 TRBJ2-5 TRBV5-1 15 TGCGCCAGCAGCTTGGGGACAGGGGGTTACGAGACCCAGTACTTC CASSLGTGGYETQYF
- - TRBJ2-4 TRBV5-5 14 TGTGCCAGCAGACCTATAGTTGATGGAAACATTCAGTACTTC CASRPIVDGNIQYF
- TRBD2 TRBJ2-2 TRBV7-2 15 TGTGCCAGCAGCTCTTCGGGACTAGCGTCCGGGGAGCTGTTTTTT CASSSSGLASGELFF
- TRBD1 TRBJ2-5 TRBV18 15 TGTGCCAGCTCTCGGGACAGGGGGGATCAAGAGACCCAGTACTTC CASSRDRGDQETQYF
few TRBD1 TRBJ2-7 TRBV7-9 15 TGTGCCAGCAGCTTAGGGGACAGGGGGTACTACGAGCAGTACTTC CASSLGDRGYYEQYF
- - TRBJ1-3 TRBV6-6 12 TGTGCCAGCAGACAGGGTGGAAACACCATATATTTT CASRQGGNTIYF
- TRBD1 TRBJ1-4 TRBV13 14 TGTGCCAGCAGCACGGGACAGGGTGATGAAAAACTGTTTTTT CASSTGQGDEKLFF
- TRBD2 TRBJ2-1 TRBV5-6 15 TGTGCCAGCAGTTATTCTAGCGGGGGCTACAATGAGCAGTTCTTC CASSYSSGGYNEQFF
- TRBD2 TRBJ2-3 TRBV9 16 TGTGCCAGCAGCGTAACTAGCGGAGGGTCCGCTGATACGCAGTATTTT CASSVTSGGSADTQYF
- - TRBJ2-3 TRBV15 12 TGTGCCACCAGGGGGGAAGTAGATACGCAGTATTTT CATRGEVDTQYF
- TRBD2 TRBJ2-5 TRBV5-1 17 TGCGCCAGCAGCTTGGCCGGGACTAGCGGGGGCCAAGAGACCCAGTACTTC CASSLAGTSGGQETQYF
- - TRBJ2-7 TRBV19 15 TGTGCCAGTAGCCTGGGGGCGAGGGGGTCCTACGAGCAGTACTTC CASSLGARGSYEQYF
- - TRBJ1-2 TRBV7-2 13 TGTGCCAGCAGCTTGACAGCGACGTATGGCTACACCTTC CASSLTATYGYTF
- - TRBJ1-2 TRBV7-9 13 TGTGCCAGCAGCCGCCGGGACCTTAAGAAGTACACCTTC CASSRRDLKKYTF